This T cell receptor (beta chain) derives from a study of cytomegalovirus exposure and HLA in healthy donors. Findings and caveats of the study: Per published accounts, TCR beta sequences correctly predicted the HLA-A and HLA-B alleles of most subjects. Later analysis placed DRB1 highest and HLA-C lowest in TCR association rates, which differed by HLA locus. Segments of the TCR beta V type were, in most cases, productive about 87% or about 30% of the time in an earlier analysis. A reported reduction in N-insertions relative to the roughly 710-donor mean was seen in an Asian-associated ancestry cluster in a later analysis.

This clone has a single count. Antigen unknown. V was clipped by 6 bases and J by 1 base; unmatched bases: 9. CDR1 and CDR2 (germline): MNHNY, SVGAGI (reference sequence). The CDR3 sequence is 16 residues long. PCR primers comprised 60 Vbeta and 13 Jbeta primers. TCRdb's copy holds only in-frame clones and misses some; the assay was immunoSEQ multiplex PCR. This sample has 170,000 or so clones, with 70% to 90% found just once. The TCR originated in a girl between 5 and 17 years old in good health and CMV-seropositive. This sequence joins TRBV6-6 and TRBJ1-2; 9 nucleotides match TRBD1. Sequencing input: PBMCs. The DNA of the CDR3 is TGTGCCAGCAGCCATGGACAGGGGTTGAGTAACTATGGCTACACCTTC. Translating it yields CASSHGQGLSNYGYTF.